Shown below are 28 T cell receptor beta chains from a single sample sequenced in a study of regulatory T cells in long-lasting Graves disease. Time point denoted: newly diagnosed GD, antithyroid drugs for less than 3 months. RNA isolated from PBMCs was used to make the TCR library. Library construction for TCR beta used iRepertoire HTBI primers and Arm-PCR of CDR3 regions. TCRdb fed the multiplex PCR reads into MiXCR, producing one record per CDR3 protein. The table lists about 500,000 distinct CDR3 sequences, approximately 12% of them singletons. The same data also contributed to another study, on T cells in Graves' hyperthyroidism and ophthalmopathy.

Sequencing was performed on peripheral blood mononuclear cells (PBMCs), taken at new diagnosis, from a patient treated with antithyroid drugs. These receptors were taken from a woman in her 30s with Graves disease.

The chain carries TRBV2 and TRBJ2-3; TRBD2 agrees at 15 bases. With 10 bases clipped from V and 8 bases from J, the junction kept 7 bases outside the gene matches. Germline V gene data show CDR1 as SNHLY and CDR2 as FYNNEI. The CDR3 extends over 14 amino acids. Here the CDR3 reads CANNGLAGGGTQYF. The CDR3 DNA reads as TGTGCCAACAATGGACTAGCGGGAGGGGGTACGCAGTATTTT. Complete variable domain (other parts from reference TRBV2 and TRBJ2-3): EPEVTQTPSHQVTQMGQEVILRCVPISNHLYFYWYRQILGQKVEFLVSFYNNEISEKSEIFDDQFSVERPDGSNFTLKIRSTKLEDSAMYFCANNGLAGGGTQYFGPGTRLTVL.

This clonotype was seen many times. The rearrangement uses TRBV12-3 or TRBV12-4 and TRBJ2-2; the D gene is possibly TRBD2 (7 bases). CDR3 length: 17 amino acids. V was cut by 7 bases and J by 0 bases, with 18 bases left in between. CDR3 residues: CASISGGAGSNTGELFF. CDR3 sequence (DNA): TGTGCCAGCATTTCGGGGGGCGCCGGTTCGAACACCGGGGAGCTGTTTTTT.

The chain combines TRBV29-1 with TRBJ2-3; D unclear. The V and J ends lost 4 bases and 4 bases respectively, with 9 bases between them. The CDR3 runs to 12 residues. CDR1 and CDR2 (germline): SQVTM, ANQGSEA. The CDR3 bases are TGCAGCGTTGTGTCTGGGTCAGATACGCAGTATTTT. Translating gives CSVVSGSDTQYF.

This clonotype was detected ten times or more. The genes are TRBV12-3 or TRBV12-4 and TRBJ1-6; 7 nucleotides agree with TRBD1. The CDR3 extends over 13 amino acids. V dropped 2 bases and J dropped 16; count of bases not matched to a gene: 8. This chain's CDR3 is CASSLFSPGQLHF. As DNA, the CDR3 is TGTGCCAGCAGTTTATTTTCCCCGGGACAGCTCCACTTT.

The chain has TRBV4-3 and TRBJ2-3; D gene uncertain. Germline CDR1 is LGHNA and CDR2 is YSLEER. Trimming removed 0 bases at V and 5 bases at J, with 3 bases between. CDR3 size: 12 residues. The CDR3 is CASSQDVDTQYF. The CDR3 DNA sequence: TGCGCCAGCAGCCAAGACGTAGATACGCAGTATTTT.

This clonotype was picked up many times. The chain carries TRBV29-1 and TRBJ1-1, with unresolved D. The CDR3 loop spans 12 amino acids. The V gene's germline CDR1 is SQVTM and CDR2 ANQGSEA. Here the CDR3 reads CITRDSNTEAFF. The CDR3 DNA reads as TGCATCACTAGAGACTCGAACACTGAAGCTTTCTTT.

This clonotype was observed a few times. The V and J genes are TRBV13 and TRBJ2-3, with 11 bases fitting TRBD2. This CDR3 region has 16 residues. Trimming took 5 bases from V and 5 from J; bases not matched to a gene: 9. Per germline, CDR1 PRHDT and CDR2 FYEKMQ (reference sequence). The CDR3 bases are TGTGCCAGCAGCCCATTAGCGGGAGGGCCGGAAGATACGCAGTATTTT. This sequence encodes CASSPLAGGPEDTQYF.

The V gene is TRBV6-1, the J gene TRBJ2-1; D is unclear. The germline CDR1 and CDR2 sequences are MNHNS and SASEGT. The CDR3 is 17 amino acids. V lost 0 bases and J lost 6, with 18 bases in between. The CDR3 DNA reads TGTGCCAGCAGTGAAGCGACCTGGATTGGCAGCGTCAATGAGCAGTTCTTC. It encodes CASSEATWIGSVNEQFF.

In this sample, this clonotype turned up a few times. J is TRBJ1-4 and V is TRBV5-6; D uncertain. The CDR3 totals 14 residues. V was clipped by 3 bases and J by 6 bases, with 12 bases between them. The germline V gene has CDR1 SGHDT and CDR2 YYEEEE. The CDR3 DNA is TGTGCCAGCAGCTCACTAAACCGGGATGAAAAACTGTTTTTT. Translated, it gives CASSSLNRDEKLFF.

V usage is TRBV24-1 and J usage is TRBJ2-5; 8 bases align to TRBD1. Germline CDR1 and CDR2: KGHDR and SFDVKD. V was pared by 2 bases and J by 2 bases, with 6 bases of the junction left unmatched. The CDR3 runs 16 residues. CDR3 in DNA: TGTGCCACCAGTGATTCCGGGACAGGTCCTCAAGAGACCCAGTACTTC. Translated, it gives CATSDSGTGPQETQYF.

In its sample, this clonotype was seen a few times. At one end, the junction sequence differs from germline, possibly due to a read error. In DNA, the CDR3 is TGTGTCAGCAGTCGCGGGAACACAGATACGCAGTATTTT. Translated: CVSSRGNTDTQYF. This rearrangement joins TRBV7-2 to TRBJ2-3; the D gene is possibly TRBD2 (6 bases). Germline V gene data show CDR1 as SGHTA and CDR2 as FQGNSA. CDR3 length: 13 residues. Drawing the rest from reference TRBV7-2 and TRBJ2-3, the complete variable domain is GAGVSQSPSNKVTEKGKDVELRCDPISGHTALYWYRQSLGQGLEFLIYFQGNSAPDKSGLPSDRFSAERTGGSVSTLTIQRTQQEDSAVYLCVSSRGNTDTQYFGPGTRLTVL.

CDR3 in amino acids: CASSIEFSGSHIQYF. The CDR3 DNA is TGTGCCAGTAGTATAGAGTTTAGCGGGAGTCACATTCAGTACTTC. The chain employs TRBV19 and TRBJ2-4, with 9 bases aligning to TRBD2. V lost 0 bases and J lost 8; bases outside the gene matches: 5. Germline values: CDR1 LNHDA, CDR2 SQIVND (reference sequence). The CDR3 is 15 amino acids. Based on the CDR3 plus reference TRBV19 and TRBJ2-4, the full variable domain is DGGITQSPKYLFRKEGQNVTLSCEQNLNHDAMYWYRQDPGQGLRLIYYSQIVNDFQKGDIAEGYSVSREKKESFPLTVTSAQKNPTAFYLCASSIEFSGSHIQYFGAGTRLSVL.

This clonotype was detected ten times or more. This chain joins TRBV24-1 and TRBJ1-2; tentative D call: TRBD1 (6 bases). The CDR3 extends over 14 amino acids. The germline gives CDR1 KGHDR, CDR2 SFDVKD. V lost 4 bases and J lost 3, with 11 bases in between. CDR3: CATSDRDNYYGYTF. CDR3 DNA: TGTGCCACCAGTGACCGGGACAACTACTATGGCTACACCTTC.

Comments on this clonotype: One base separates it from a far larger clone, so it is likely a read error. The chain combines TRBV10-3 with TRBJ2-1; D may be TRBD2 (5 bases). CDR3 length: 16 amino acids. CDR1 and CDR2 (germline): ENHRY, SYGVKD. The CDR3 DNA reads TGTCCCAGCAGTTACCGAGCGGAGAGGGCCTACAATGAGCAGTTCTTC. It yields the protein CPSSYRAERAYNEQFF.

This clonotype was counted at least ten times. The chain carries TRBV28 and TRBJ2-2; a possible D gene is TRBD1 (5 bases). Per the germline V gene, CDR1 is MDHEN and CDR2 is SYDVKM. This CDR3 spans 17 amino acids. Trimming took 6 bases from V and 1 from J, leaving 18 bases between them. CDR3 sequence (DNA): TGTGCCAGCAGAGCGACCGATTATACAGGGAACACCGGGGAGCTGTTTTTT. It translates to CASRATDYTGNTGELFF.

The chain links TRBV19 to TRBJ2-1; D not certain. The length of the CDR3 is 14 residues. Trimming stripped 5 bases from V and 7 bases from J, with 15 bases between. CDR1 LNHDA and CDR2 SQIVND come from the germline V gene (reference sequence). The CDR3 nucleotides read TGTGCCAGTAGTCCGCTATGGTATGCGAATGAGCAGTTCTTC. The encoded protein is CASSPLWYANEQFF.

This clonotype has a count of ten or more. CDR3 residues: CASSLRSSFNEQFF. CDR3 DNA: TGTGCCAGCAGCTTACGGTCTAGCTTCAATGAGCAGTTCTTC. The gene calls are TRBV7-9 and TRBJ2-1; tentative D call: TRBD2 (5 bases). Trimming stripped 2 bases from V and 6 bases from J, with 11 bases between. The CDR3 loop spans 14 amino acids. Germline CDR1 reads SEHNR; CDR2 reads FQNEAQ (reference sequence).

This chain connects TRBV19 to TRBJ2-5; D might be TRBD2 (5 bases). The J call may be mistaken, given a closer DNA end match to TRBJ2-1. CDR3 length equals 16 residues. CDR1 is LNHDA and CDR2 is SQIVND in the germline V gene (reference sequence). CDR3 DNA sequence: TGTGCCAGTAGTCGGGCTACTGCTCGAGGGTACAATGAGCAGTTCTTC. The encoded protein is CASSRATARGYNEQFF.

This clonotype has at least ten counts. This rearrangement joins TRBV14 to TRBJ2-5; 9 nucleotides line up with TRBD1. The V and J ends lost 4 bases and 5 bases, in that order; junction bases with no gene match: 8. The V gene's germline CDR1 is SGHDN and CDR2 FVKESK. The CDR3 loop spans 15 amino acids. CDR3 sequence (DNA): TGTGCCAGCAGCCCGACACAGGGGGCAGGGGAGACCCAGTACTTC. It yields the protein CASSPTQGAGETQYF.

This clonotype occurred many times. V gene TRBV2 combines with J gene TRBJ1-2; D is unclear. V was cut by 6 bases and J by 4 bases, with 12 bases left in between. Per germline, CDR1 SNHLY and CDR2 FYNNEI. The CDR3 spans 13 residues. The CDR3 nucleotides read TGTGCCAGCAGGAGCGACGCACCCTATGGCTACACCTTC. It yields the protein CASRSDAPYGYTF.

This clonotype was counted between two and nine times. The rearrangement joins TRBV19 to TRBJ2-3; TRBD1 aligns across 7 bases. V lost 4 bases to trimming and J lost 5 bases; unmatched junction nucleotides: 3. CDR1 LNHDA and CDR2 SQIVND come from the germline V gene (reference sequence). The CDR3 totals 13 residues. The CDR3 coding sequence is TGTGCCAGTAGTAAGGGGGCAGGAGATACGCAGTATTTT. Its translation is CASSKGAGDTQYF.

In this sample, this clonotype turned up a few times. This chain joins TRBV14 and TRBJ1-1; D is uncertain. The germline V and J ends were trimmed by 10 bases and 0 bases, with 15 bases remaining between them. Germline V gene lookup returns CDR1 SGHDN and CDR2 FVKESK. The CDR3 is made up of 14 amino acids. The CDR3 sequence: CATTRNRVNTEAFF. The DNA of the CDR3 is TGTGCCACTACAAGAAATAGAGTGAACACTGAAGCTTTCTTT.

Turning to this clonotype: A much larger clone is a single base away; this may be a read error. CDR3 sequence: CASSRLSTETQYF. The CDR3 nucleotides are TGTGCCAGCAGTCGTCTATCCACGGAGACCCAGTACTTC. The chain uses TRBV6-2 or TRBV6-3 and TRBJ2-5; D call uncertain. V lost 5 bases and J 5 bases, leaving 12 bases between the germline ends. The CDR3 has 13 amino acids. CDR1 MNHEY and CDR2 SVGEGT come from the germline V gene.

This clonotype came up many times. This rearrangement joins TRBV6-4 to TRBJ1-5; D is perhaps TRBD1 (6 bases). The CDR3 has 13 residues. Germline-derived CDR1 and CDR2 are MRHNA and SNTAGT. Trimming took off 2 bases at V and 6 bases at J, with 8 bases between the two ends. CDR3 sequence: CASSDGRGQPQHF. Here the CDR3 DNA reads TGTGCCAGCAGTGACGGCAGGGGTCAGCCCCAGCATTTT.

The chain couples TRBV7-6 to TRBJ1-4; D unclear. V gave up 8 bases and J gave up 3 bases, with 10 bases separating them. CDR1 and CDR2 from the germline V gene are SGHVS and FNYEAQ. This CDR3 has 13 residues. This chain's CDR3 is CASGRSPNEKLFF. CDR3 DNA sequence: TGTGCCAGCGGACGGTCTCCTAATGAAAAACTGTTTTTT.

On this clonotype itself: This could be a read error, since a much larger clone is one nucleotide away. V gene TRBV6-2 or TRBV6-3 combines with J gene TRBJ1-1, with D unclear. Germline CDR1 MNHEY, CDR2 SVGEGT. Trimming removed 2 bases at V and 4 bases at J, with 14 bases between. CDR3 length: 15 residues. The CDR3 loop reads CASSYAVGDGTEAFF. In DNA form, the CDR3 reads TGTGCCAGCAGTTACGCAGTGGGCGATGGCACTGAAGCTTTCTTT.

This clonotype was seen many times. The rearrangement joins TRBV2 to TRBJ2-6; the D gene is possibly TRBD1 (5 bases). Trimming took 9 bases from V and 1 from J, leaving 16 bases between them. The CDR3 totals 16 residues. Germline V gene data show CDR1 as SNHLY and CDR2 as FYNNEI. CDR3 nucleotides: TGTGCCAGTCGATCCATCCAGGGATCTGGGGCCAACGTCCTGACTTTC. It is translated as CASRSIQGSGANVLTF.

This clonotype was observed a few times. The chain employs TRBV6-1 and TRBJ1-4; D gene ambiguous. The germline V and J ends were trimmed by 7 bases and 6 bases, with 12 bases remaining between them. This CDR3 has 13 amino acids. Per germline, CDR1 MNHNS and CDR2 SASEGT. The chain's CDR3 is CASTPESDEKLFF. As DNA, the CDR3 is TGTGCCAGCACCCCCGAGTCGGATGAAAAACTGTTTTTT.